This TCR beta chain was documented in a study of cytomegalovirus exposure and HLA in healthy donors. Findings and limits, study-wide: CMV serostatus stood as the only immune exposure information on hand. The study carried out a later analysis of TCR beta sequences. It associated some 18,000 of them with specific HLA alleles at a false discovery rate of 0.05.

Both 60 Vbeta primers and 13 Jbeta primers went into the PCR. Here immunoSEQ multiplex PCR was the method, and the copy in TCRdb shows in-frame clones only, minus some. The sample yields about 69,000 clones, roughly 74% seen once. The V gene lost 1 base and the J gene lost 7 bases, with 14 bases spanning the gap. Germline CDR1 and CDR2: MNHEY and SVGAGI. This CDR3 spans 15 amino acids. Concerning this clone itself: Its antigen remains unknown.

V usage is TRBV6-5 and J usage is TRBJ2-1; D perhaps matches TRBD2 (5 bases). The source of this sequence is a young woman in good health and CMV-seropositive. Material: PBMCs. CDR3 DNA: TGTGCCAGCAGTTACTTAGGGCCCTCGGGGAATGAGCAGTTCTTC. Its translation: CASSYLGPSGNEQFF.